This T cell receptor beta chain is from a study of T cells in Graves' hyperthyroidism and ophthalmopathy. About the research overall: Peripheral blood specimens were obtained at initial diagnosis, prior to any treatment.

Graves' hyperthyroidism was deemed stable absent ophthalmopathy progression within 18 months. Uncontrolled infection, other autoimmune disease, pregnancy or lactation excluded patients. The PBMCs had their origin in 8.5 to 10 ml of fresh peripheral blood. With 1 base removed from V and 2 bases from J, the gap between germline ends came to 12 bases. CDR1 MGHRA and CDR2 YSYEKL come from the germline V gene. This CDR3 comprises 15 residues. This clonotype turned up a few times. RNA transcripts provided the source from which TCR beta CDR3 regions were amplified. The HTBI set primed first-round TCR CDR3 RT-PCR. MiXCR, applied by TCRdb to the multiplex PCR reads, yields one record per CDR3 protein. The repertoire includes roughly 570,000 distinct CDR3 sequences, around a sixth of them detected once, and roughly 7.3% sits in the top ten.

The source of this sequence is a woman aged 25 to 39 with Graves' hyperthyroidism. The specimen was blood. V gene TRBV4-1 combines with J gene TRBJ2-7; possible D gene TRBD2, 6 bases. The CDR3 loop reads CASSQGVGEAYEQYF. CDR3 DNA: TGCGCCAGCAGCCAAGGAGTAGGGGAGGCCTACGAGCAGTACTTC.